Shown below are 20 T cell receptor beta chains from a single sample sequenced in a study of vaccination and CD4 T cells after COVID-19. The study sequenced cultured CD4+ T cell DNA using the Oncomine TCR Beta short-read assay. TCRdb independently ran MiXCR on the PCR reads; one entry per CDR3 protein. Here the sample spans 20,000 to 25,000 distinct CDR3 sequences, roughly 45% being singletons. Documented treatment: roughly 10-day PBMC culture with coronavirus spike peptide pools or control peptides (ViraFEST assay). These TCRs are of unknown antigen specificity. The sequenced material came from CD4+ T cells from blood, cultured in vitro. All receptors derive from a human donor who had recovered from COVID-19.

CDR3: CSAPGYTVSYEQYF. In DNA form, the CDR3 reads TGCAGTGCTCCTGGGTATACGGTCTCCTACGAGCAGTACTTC. The chain uses TRBV20-1 and TRBJ2-7; unclear D gene. V lost 5 bases, J lost 0 bases, and 14 bases lay in between. The germline V gene encodes CDR1 DFQATT and CDR2 SNEGSKA (reference sequence). The CDR3 loop spans 14 amino acids.

This clonotype was observed a handful of times. CDR3 coding DNA: TGTGCCAGCAGTTTCACCAATCAGCCCCAGCATTTT. Amino acid sequence: CASSFTNQPQHF. This chain connects TRBV6-5 to TRBJ1-5; unclear D gene. With 4 bases removed from V and 3 bases from J, the gap between germline ends came to 4 bases. Germline V gene data show CDR1 as MNHEY and CDR2 as SVGAGI. The CDR3 is 12 amino acids.

V usage is TRBV27 and J usage is TRBJ1-2; TRBD1 might be the D (6 bases). CDR3 length: 13 amino acids. V lost 5 bases and J 9 bases, leaving 16 bases between the germline ends. The V gene's germline CDR1 is MNHEY and CDR2 SMNVEV (reference sequence). Here the CDR3 reads CASSVIRGESYTF. DNA for the CDR3: TGTGCCAGCAGTGTAATCAGGGGCGAGAGCTACACCTTC.

This clonotype came up a few times. This CDR3 is CASSGGGVFYEQYF. The CDR3 bases are TGCGCCAGCAGCGGGGGGGGCGTGTTCTACGAGCAGTACTTC. The chain employs TRBV5-1 and TRBJ2-7, with D possibly TRBD2 on 7 matching bases. The germline V and J ends were trimmed by 4 bases and 3 bases, with 14 bases remaining between them. Germline V gene data show CDR1 as SGHRS and CDR2 as YFSETQ. This CDR3 is built from 14 residues.

V usage is TRBV7-2 and J usage is TRBJ2-5; TRBD2 matches at 14 bases. V lost 5 bases, J lost 4 bases, and 12 bases stayed unmatched. Looked up from germline, CDR1 is SGHTA and CDR2 is FQGNSA. The CDR3 is 18 residues long. The CDR3 DNA reads as TGTGCCAGCAGCCTCGGACTAGCGGGAGGAAGGGAGAGAGAGACCCAGTACTTC. It is translated as CASSLGLAGGRERETQYF.

This clonotype was picked up a small number of times. The J gene is TRBJ2-5, the V gene TRBV20-1, with D possibly matching TRBD1 (5 bases). Per germline, CDR1 DFQATT and CDR2 SNEGSKA (reference sequence). This CDR3 contains 14 residues. Trimming stripped 0 bases from V and 4 bases from J, with 12 bases between. The CDR3 nucleotides read TGCAGTGCTAGAGATCTCGGCAGGGCAGAGACCCAGTACTTC. Translating gives CSARDLGRAETQYF.

The V and J genes are TRBV20-1 and TRBJ1-1; D ambiguous. Deletions cut 0 bases from V and 5 bases from J, with 13 bases between. The CDR3 is made up of 14 amino acids. From germline, CDR1 is DFQATT and CDR2 SNEGSKA (reference sequence). The CDR3 here is CSARDPNGETEAFF. CDR3 sequence (DNA): TGCAGTGCTAGAGATCCCAACGGGGAGACTGAAGCTTTCTTT.

This clonotype was seen only a few times. The chain joins TRBV19 to TRBJ1-2, with D maybe TRBD1 (5 bases). The V end was cut by 5 bases, the J end by 4 bases, with 8 bases between. The CDR3 contains 12 residues. Germline values: CDR1 LNHDA, CDR2 SQIVND (reference sequence). In nucleotides, the CDR3 is TGTGCCAGTAGTCTCGGGGGCTATGGCTACACCTTC. Residues: CASSLGGYGYTF.

As concerns this clonotype: Germline and junction disagree at one end, which may indicate a read error. CDR3 bases: TGTGCTAGCAGCTTATCCGGGCCCCCGGCGGAGCAGTACTTC. This translates into CASSLSGPPAEQYF. The chain has TRBV7-7 and TRBJ2-7; no clear D gene. CDR1 and CDR2 from the germline V gene are SSHAT and FNYEAQ (reference sequence). The CDR3 is 14 residues long.

The gene calls are TRBV5-4 and TRBJ1-2; no clear D gene. The CDR3 is made up of 11 amino acids. From germline, CDR1 is SGHNT and CDR2 YYREEE (reference sequence). Trimming pared 4 bases from V and 4 bases from J, leaving 5 bases between. CDR3 in amino acids: CASSEGYGYTF. CDR3 coding DNA: TGTGCCAGCAGCGAGGGCTATGGCTACACCTTC.

The chain carries TRBV28 and TRBJ1-3; no clear D. The CDR3 is 15 residues long. V was pared by 3 bases and J by 0 bases, with 9 bases between. CDR1 and CDR2 from the germline V gene are MDHEN and SYDVKM. DNA of the CDR3: TGTGCCAGCAGTTTCCCGGGAGGCTCTGGAAACACCATATATTTT. Its translation is CASSFPGGSGNTIYF.

The V call is TRBV6-5, the J call TRBJ1-6; 8 bases align to TRBD1. This CDR3 region has 17 residues. The V gene's germline CDR1 is MNHEY and CDR2 SVGAGI. J lost 8 bases, V lost 4 bases, and 13 bases had no gene match. The CDR3 protein is CASSSLHRTGTDSPLHF. The DNA for the CDR3 is TGTGCCAGCAGTTCACTTCACAGGACAGGGACGGATTCACCCCTCCACTTT.

This clonotype was recorded a few times. The chain carries TRBV28 and TRBJ1-3, with D unresolved. The CDR3 length is 16 residues. V was pared by 3 bases and J by 0 bases, with 12 bases between. CDR1 is MDHEN and CDR2 is SYDVKM in the germline V gene. This chain's CDR3 is CASSFSGTLSGNTIYF. Written as DNA, the CDR3 is TGTGCCAGCAGTTTTTCGGGAACGCTCTCTGGAAACACCATATATTTT.

V gene TRBV28 combines with J gene TRBJ2-7; 13 nucleotides line up with TRBD2. V lost 2 bases to trimming and J lost 3 bases; unmatched junction nucleotides: 4. Germline V gene sequence: CDR1 MDHEN, CDR2 SYDVKM. The CDR3 has 16 amino acids. CDR3 protein: CASSLQGTSGNYEQYF. As DNA, the CDR3 is TGTGCCAGCAGTTTACAGGGGACTAGCGGGAACTACGAGCAGTACTTC.

This clonotype was counted a few times. CDR3 nucleotides: TGCAGTGCTACAACTCCGGGACTAGGTACCGGGGAGCTGTTTTTT. It codes for CSATTPGLGTGELFF. V and J are TRBV20-1 and TRBJ2-2, with 8 bases fitting TRBD2. The V gene end was trimmed by 4 bases and the J gene end by 5 bases; junction bases not matched to a gene: 9. In germline, CDR1 is DFQATT, CDR2 SNEGSKA (reference sequence). CDR3 length equals 15 residues.

J is TRBJ2-5 and V is TRBV6-5; D is uncertain. The V end lost 0 bases, the J end lost 7 bases, and 18 bases lay between the germline ends. Germline V gene data show CDR1 as MNHEY and CDR2 as SVGAGI. This CDR3 spans 16 amino acids. CDR3 protein: CASSYSSGSALRTQYF. CDR3 coding DNA: TGTGCCAGCAGTTACTCCTCTGGCTCTGCGTTGCGGACCCAGTACTTC.

This chain joins TRBV9 and TRBJ2-3; D is unresolved. V was shortened by 0 bases and J by 0 bases, with 14 bases between the two germline ends. From germline, CDR1 is SGDLS and CDR2 YYNGEE. The CDR3 is made up of 17 amino acids. The CDR3 loop is CASSVGQKTASTDTQYF. In DNA, the CDR3 is TGTGCCAGCAGCGTAGGGCAGAAGACCGCTAGCACAGATACGCAGTATTTT.

This chain links TRBV20-1 with TRBJ1-2; the D is unclear. Germline V gene lookup returns CDR1 DFQATT and CDR2 SNEGSKA (reference sequence). There are 12 residues in the CDR3. For the CDR3, the DNA is TGCAGCCTCATCACAAAAAACTATGGCTACACCTTC. It yields the protein CSLITKNYGYTF.

This clonotype was detected a few times. The gene calls are TRBV6-5 and TRBJ2-7; the match to TRBD1 covers 8 bases. The junction had 9 bases not matched to a gene; V was cut back by 3 bases and J by 2 bases. This CDR3 spans 16 amino acids. The V gene's germline CDR1 is MNHEY and CDR2 SVGAGI. As DNA, the CDR3 is TGTGCCAGCAGTTATACAGGGGGAGGAAGCCCCTACGAGCAGTACTTC. It encodes CASSYTGGGSPYEQYF.

This clonotype occurred a few times. The rearrangement joins TRBV19 to TRBJ1-5; 8 bases are shared with TRBD1. The trim removed 3 bases at V and 6 bases at J, leaving 4 bases unmatched. The CDR3 runs 14 residues. Germline CDR1 is LNHDA and CDR2 is SQIVND (reference sequence). For the CDR3, the DNA is TGTGCCAGTAGTATCGGACAGGGAACTCAGCCCCAGCATTTT. Translated: CASSIGQGTQPQHF.